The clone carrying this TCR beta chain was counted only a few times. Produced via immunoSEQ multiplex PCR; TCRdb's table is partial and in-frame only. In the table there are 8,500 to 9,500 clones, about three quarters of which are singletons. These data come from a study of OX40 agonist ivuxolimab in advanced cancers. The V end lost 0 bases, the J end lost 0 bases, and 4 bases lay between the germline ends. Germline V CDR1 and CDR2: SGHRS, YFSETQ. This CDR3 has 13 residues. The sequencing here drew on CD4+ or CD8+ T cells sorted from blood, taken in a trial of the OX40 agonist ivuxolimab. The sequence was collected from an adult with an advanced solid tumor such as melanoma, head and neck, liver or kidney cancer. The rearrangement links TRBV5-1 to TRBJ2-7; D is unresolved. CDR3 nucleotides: TGCGCCAGCAGCTTGGGTTACTCCTACGAGCAGTACTTC. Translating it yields CASSLGYSYEQYF.